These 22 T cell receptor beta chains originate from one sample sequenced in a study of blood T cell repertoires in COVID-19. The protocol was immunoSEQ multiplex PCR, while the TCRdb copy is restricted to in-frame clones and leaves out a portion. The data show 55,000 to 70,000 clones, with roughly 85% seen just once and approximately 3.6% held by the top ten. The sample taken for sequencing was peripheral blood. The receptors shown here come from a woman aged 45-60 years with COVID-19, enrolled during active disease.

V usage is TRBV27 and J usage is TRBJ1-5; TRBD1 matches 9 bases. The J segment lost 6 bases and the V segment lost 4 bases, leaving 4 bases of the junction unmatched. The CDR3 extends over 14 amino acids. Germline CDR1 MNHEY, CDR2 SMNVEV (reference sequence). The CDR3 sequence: CASSWTGVGQPQHF. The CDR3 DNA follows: TGTGCCAGCAGTTGGACAGGGGTCGGTCAGCCCCAGCATTTT.

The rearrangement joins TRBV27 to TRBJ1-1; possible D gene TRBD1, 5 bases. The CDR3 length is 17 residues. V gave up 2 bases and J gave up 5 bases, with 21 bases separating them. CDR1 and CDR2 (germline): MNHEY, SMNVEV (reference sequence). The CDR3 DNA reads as TGTGCCAGCAGTTTAACGCCTGTGGCAGGGCTTCGAACTGAAGCTTTCTTT. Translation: CASSLTPVAGLRTEAFF.

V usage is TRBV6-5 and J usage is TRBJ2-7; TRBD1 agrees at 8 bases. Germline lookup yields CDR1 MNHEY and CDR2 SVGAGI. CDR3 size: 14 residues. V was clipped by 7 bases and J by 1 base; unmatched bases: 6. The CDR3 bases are TGTGCCAGCACAGACAGGGGTGAATCCTACGAGCAGTACTTC. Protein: CASTDRGESYEQYF.

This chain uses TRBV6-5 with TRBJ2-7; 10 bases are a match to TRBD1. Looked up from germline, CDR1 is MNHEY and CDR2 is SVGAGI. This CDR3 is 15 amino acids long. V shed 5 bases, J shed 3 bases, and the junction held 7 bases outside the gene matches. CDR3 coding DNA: TGTGCCAGCAGTATCGGGACAGGGGAATTCTACGAGCAGTACTTC. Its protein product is CASSIGTGEFYEQYF.

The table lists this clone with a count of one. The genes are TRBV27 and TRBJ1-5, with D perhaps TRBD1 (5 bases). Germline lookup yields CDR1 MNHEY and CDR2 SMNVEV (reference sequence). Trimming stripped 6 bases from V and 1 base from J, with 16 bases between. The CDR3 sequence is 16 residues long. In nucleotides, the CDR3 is TGTGCCAGCAGCCGAAGGGGTGGGGGGAGCAATCAGCCCCAGCATTTT. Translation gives CASSRRGGGSNQPQHF.

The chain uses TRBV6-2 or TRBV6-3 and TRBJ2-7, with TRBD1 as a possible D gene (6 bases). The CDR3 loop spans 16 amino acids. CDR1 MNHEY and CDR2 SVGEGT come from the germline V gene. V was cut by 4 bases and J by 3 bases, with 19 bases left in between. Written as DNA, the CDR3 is TGTGCCAGCAGTTCGAAGGCCCGGGACAAGGTCTACGAGCAGTACTTC. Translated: CASSSKARDKVYEQYF.

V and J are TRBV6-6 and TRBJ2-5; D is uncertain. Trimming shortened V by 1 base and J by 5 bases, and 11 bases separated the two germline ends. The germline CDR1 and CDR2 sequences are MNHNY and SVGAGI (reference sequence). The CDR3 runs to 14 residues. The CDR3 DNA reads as TGTGCCAGCAGTTACTGGCCCACCGGGGAGACCCAGTACTTC. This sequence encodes CASSYWPTGETQYF.

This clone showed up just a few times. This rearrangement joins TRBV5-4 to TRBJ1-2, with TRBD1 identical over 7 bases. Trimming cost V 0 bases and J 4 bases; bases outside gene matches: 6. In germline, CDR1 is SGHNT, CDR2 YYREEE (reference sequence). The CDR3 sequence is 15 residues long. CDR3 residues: CASSLADRDFYGYTF. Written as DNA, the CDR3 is TGTGCCAGCAGCTTGGCTGACAGGGATTTCTATGGCTACACCTTC. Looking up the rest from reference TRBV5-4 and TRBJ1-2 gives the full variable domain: ETGVTQSPTHLIKTRGQQVTLRCSSQSGHNTVSWYQQALGQGPQFIFQYYREEENGRGNFPPRFSGLQFPNYSSELNVNALELDDSALYLCASSLADRDFYGYTFGSGTRLTVV.

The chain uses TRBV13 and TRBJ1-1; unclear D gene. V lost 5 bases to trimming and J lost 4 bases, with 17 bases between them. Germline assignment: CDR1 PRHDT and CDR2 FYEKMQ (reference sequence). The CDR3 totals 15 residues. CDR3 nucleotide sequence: TGTGCCAGCAGCCCCCCGAGGATCGGCGGCACTGAAGCTTTCTTT. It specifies CASSPPRIGGTEAFF.

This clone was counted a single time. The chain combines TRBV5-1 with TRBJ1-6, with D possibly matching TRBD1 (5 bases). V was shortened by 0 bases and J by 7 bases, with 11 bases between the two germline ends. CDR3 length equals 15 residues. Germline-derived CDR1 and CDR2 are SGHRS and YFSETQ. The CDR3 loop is CASSLAGGENSPLHF. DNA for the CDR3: TGCGCCAGCAGCTTGGCGGGGGGTGAAAATTCACCCCTCCACTTT.

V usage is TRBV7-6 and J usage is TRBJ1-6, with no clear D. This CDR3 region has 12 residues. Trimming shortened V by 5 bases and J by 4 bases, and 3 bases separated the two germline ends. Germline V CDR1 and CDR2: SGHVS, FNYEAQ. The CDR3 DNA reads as TGTGCCAGCAGCCTTTATAATTCACCCCTCCACTTT. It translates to CASSLYNSPLHF. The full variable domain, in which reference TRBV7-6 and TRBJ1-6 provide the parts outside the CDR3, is GAGVSQSPRYKVTKRGQDVALRCDPISGHVSLYWYRQALGQGPEFLTYFNYEAQQDKSGLPNDRFSAERPEGSISTLTIQRTEQRDSAMYRCASSLYNSPLHFGNGTRLTVT.

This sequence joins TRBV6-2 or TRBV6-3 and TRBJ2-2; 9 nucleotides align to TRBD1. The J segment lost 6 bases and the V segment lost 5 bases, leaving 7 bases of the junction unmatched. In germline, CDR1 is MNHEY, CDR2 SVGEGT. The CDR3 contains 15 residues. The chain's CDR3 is CASSLARTGAGELFF. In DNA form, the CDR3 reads TGTGCCAGCAGTCTCGCTCGGACAGGGGCCGGGGAGCTGTTTTTT.

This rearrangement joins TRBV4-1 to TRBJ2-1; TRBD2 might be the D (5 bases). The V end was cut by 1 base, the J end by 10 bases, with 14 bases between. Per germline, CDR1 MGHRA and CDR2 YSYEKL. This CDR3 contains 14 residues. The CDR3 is CASSQGHVRREQFF. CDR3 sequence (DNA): TGCGCCAGCAGCCAAGGGCATGTGAGGAGGGAGCAGTTCTTC.

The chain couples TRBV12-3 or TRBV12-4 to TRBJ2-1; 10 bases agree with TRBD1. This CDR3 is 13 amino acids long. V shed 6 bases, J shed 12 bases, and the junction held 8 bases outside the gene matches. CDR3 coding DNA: TGTGCCAGCAGGACAGGGGGCCCTACCCGGCAGTTCTTC. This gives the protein CASRTGGPTRQFF.

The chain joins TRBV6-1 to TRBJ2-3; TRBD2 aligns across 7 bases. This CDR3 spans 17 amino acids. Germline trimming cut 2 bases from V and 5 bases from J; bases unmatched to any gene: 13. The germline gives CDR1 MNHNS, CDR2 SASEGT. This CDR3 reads CASSEPYRGSGGDTQYF. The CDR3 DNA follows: TGTGCCAGCAGTGAACCTTATCGCGGGAGTGGTGGAGATACGCAGTATTTT.

CDR3 sequence reads: CSASLAGWVGDTQYF. CDR3 coding DNA: TGCAGTGCTAGTCTAGCGGGCTGGGTTGGGGATACGCAGTATTTT. The chain combines TRBV20-1 with TRBJ2-3, with 8 nucleotides matching TRBD2. Germline loops: CDR1 DFQATT, CDR2 SNEGSKA (reference sequence). The CDR3 consists of 15 residues. Trimming cost V 3 bases and J 6 bases; bases outside gene matches: 11.

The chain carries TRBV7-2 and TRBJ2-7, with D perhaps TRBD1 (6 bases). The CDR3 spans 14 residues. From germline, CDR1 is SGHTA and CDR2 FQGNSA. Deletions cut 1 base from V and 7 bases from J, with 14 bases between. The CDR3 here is CASSLELAGAEQYF. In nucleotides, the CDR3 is TGTGCCAGCAGCTTAGAGCTCGCAGGGGCAGAGCAGTACTTC.

In nucleotides, the CDR3 is TGTGCCAGCATTTTACCTGGACTAGCGGGCCACAATGAGCAGTTCTTC. This codes for CASILPGLAGHNEQFF. The chain employs TRBV2 and TRBJ2-1; 11 positions match TRBD2. Germline CDR1 and CDR2: SNHLY and FYNNEI. The CDR3 length is 16 residues. Trimming at V came to 7 bases and at J to 5 bases, leaving 10 bases not matched to a gene.

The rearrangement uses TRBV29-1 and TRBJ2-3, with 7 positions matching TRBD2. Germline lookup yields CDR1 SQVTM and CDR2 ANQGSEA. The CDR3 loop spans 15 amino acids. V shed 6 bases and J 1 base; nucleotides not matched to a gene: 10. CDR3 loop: CSVALLADRTDTQYF. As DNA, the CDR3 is TGCAGCGTGGCCCTCCTAGCGGACCGCACAGATACGCAGTATTTT.

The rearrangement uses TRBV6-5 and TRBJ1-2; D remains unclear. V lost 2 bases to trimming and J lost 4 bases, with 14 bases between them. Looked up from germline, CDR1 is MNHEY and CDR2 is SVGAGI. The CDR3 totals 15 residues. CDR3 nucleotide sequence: TGTGCCAGCAGTTACAGAGGGAACCCAGGCTATGGCTACACCTTC. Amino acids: CASSYRGNPGYGYTF.

CDR3 in amino acids: CASRTGENTEAFF. For the CDR3, the DNA is TGTGCCAGTCGAACAGGAGAGAACACTGAAGCTTTCTTT. The V and J genes are TRBV19 and TRBJ1-1; weak D call: TRBD1 (5 bases). Germline CDR1 LNHDA, CDR2 SQIVND (reference sequence). The CDR3 has 13 residues. V was shortened by 8 bases and J by 1 base, with 11 bases between the two germline ends.

The CDR3 bases are TGCAGCGTCGAGGGTGGTGGGGCCAACGTCCTGACTTTC. This encodes CSVEGGGANVLTF. The chain combines TRBV29-1 with TRBJ2-6; D may be TRBD2 (5 bases). The CDR3 loop spans 13 amino acids. V lost 6 bases, J lost 3 bases, and 9 bases lay in between. CDR1 and CDR2 (germline): SQVTM, ANQGSEA. Drawing the rest from reference TRBV29-1 and TRBJ2-6, the complete variable domain is SAVISQKPSRDICQRGTSLTIQCQVDSQVTMMFWYRQQPGQSLTLIATANQGSEATYESGFVIDKFPISRPNLTFSTLTVSNMSPEDSSIYLCSVEGGGANVLTFGAGSRLTVL.